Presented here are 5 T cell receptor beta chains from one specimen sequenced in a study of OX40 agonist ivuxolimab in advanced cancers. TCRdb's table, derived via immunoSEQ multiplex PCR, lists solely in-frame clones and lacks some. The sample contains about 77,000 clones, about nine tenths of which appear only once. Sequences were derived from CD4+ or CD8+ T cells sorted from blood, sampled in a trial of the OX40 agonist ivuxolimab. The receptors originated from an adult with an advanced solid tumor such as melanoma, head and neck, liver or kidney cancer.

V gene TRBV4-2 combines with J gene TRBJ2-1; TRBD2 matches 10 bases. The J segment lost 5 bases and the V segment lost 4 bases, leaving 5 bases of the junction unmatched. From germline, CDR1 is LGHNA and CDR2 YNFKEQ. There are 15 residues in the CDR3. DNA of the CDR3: TGTGCCAGCAGCCGAGGACTAGCGGTGAACAATGAGCAGTTCTTC. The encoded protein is CASSRGLAVNNEQFF.

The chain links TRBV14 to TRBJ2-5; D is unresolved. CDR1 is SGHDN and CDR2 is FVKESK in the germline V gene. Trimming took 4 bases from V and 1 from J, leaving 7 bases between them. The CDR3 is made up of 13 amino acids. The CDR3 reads CASSRAAQETQYF. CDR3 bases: TGTGCCAGCAGCCGTGCGGCCCAAGAGACCCAGTACTTC.

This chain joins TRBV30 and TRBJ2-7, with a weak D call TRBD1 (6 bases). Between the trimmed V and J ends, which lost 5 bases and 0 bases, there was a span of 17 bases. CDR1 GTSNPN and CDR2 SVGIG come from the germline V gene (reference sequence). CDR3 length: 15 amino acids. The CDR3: CAWAIGGFDSYEQYF. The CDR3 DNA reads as TGTGCCTGGGCCATAGGGGGATTCGACTCCTACGAGCAGTACTTC.

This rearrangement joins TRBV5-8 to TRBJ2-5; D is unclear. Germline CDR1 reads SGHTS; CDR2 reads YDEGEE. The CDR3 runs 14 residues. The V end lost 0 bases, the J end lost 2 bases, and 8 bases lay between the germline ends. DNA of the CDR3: TGTGCCAGCAGCTTGGGTACATTTCAAGAGACCCAGTACTTC. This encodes CASSLGTFQETQYF. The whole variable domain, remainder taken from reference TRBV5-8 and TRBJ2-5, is EAGVTQSPTHLIKTRGQQATLRCSPISGHTSVYWYQQALGLGLQFLLWYDEGEERNRGNFPPRFSGRQFPNYSSELNVNALELEDSALYLCASSLGTFQETQYFGPGTRLLVL.

The chain's CDR3 is CASSARDRGLGTEAFF. For the CDR3, the DNA is TGTGCCAGCAGCGCCCGGGATCGAGGGCTAGGGACTGAAGCTTTCTTT. The V and J genes are TRBV5-4 and TRBJ1-1, with D uncertain. Germline loops: CDR1 SGHNT, CDR2 YYREEE (reference sequence). This CDR3 contains 16 residues. Between the trimmed V and J ends, which lost 4 bases and 5 bases, there was a span of 21 bases.